The rows below give T cell receptor beta chains drawn from one sample of a study of shared clonotypes between healthy human individuals. Clones were sequenced by immunoSEQ multiplex PCR, and TCRdb holds only the in-frame ones, with some missing. In the table there are some 2,400,000 clones, around 95% of which are singletons. Specimen: naive CD4+ T cells sorted from blood. These TCRs come from a man aged 18-30 years in good health. CDR3s include the opening cysteine and the closing phenylalanine or tryptophan. A D gene is named only where the DNA matches it firmly. Clone size appears in some rows only: once, few, many, or a class for an expanded clone.

cdr3_nt cdr3_aa clone_size j_call d_call v_call
TGTGCCAGCAGCGTCCCCGGTGCGAGCAACCCCACAGATACGCAGTATTTT CASSVPGASNPTDTQYF - TRBJ2-3 - TRBV5-4
TGTGCCAGCAGCTTAGTTCGGGCAGGTTATAGCAATCAGCCCCAGCATTTT CASSLVRAGYSNQPQHF - TRBJ1-5 - TRBV7-8
TGTGCCAGCTCCCTACTCCTAGCGGGAGTTGGGGATGAGCAGTTCTTC CASSLLLAGVGDEQFF - TRBJ2-1 TRBD2 TRBV18
TGCGCCAGCAGCACGGACAGGCTGGGGGAGACCCAGTACTTC CASSTDRLGETQYF - TRBJ2-5 TRBD1 TRBV5-1
TGTGCCAGCAGTTACGAAGGGGCTCCCGTTGTTGAAGCTTTCTTT CASSYEGAPVVEAFF - TRBJ1-1 - TRBV6-6
TGTGCCAGCAGTTACAGGAGGGAGCCCTACAATGAGCAGTTCTTC CASSYRREPYNEQFF - TRBJ2-1 - TRBV6-6
TGTGCCAGCTCATTCCAGGGGTTTGGGAATGAGCAGTTCTTC CASSFQGFGNEQFF - TRBJ2-1 - TRBV18
TGTGCCAGCAGCTTAGTGGGGACAGGAGGTACAGATACGCAGTATTTT CASSLVGTGGTDTQYF - TRBJ2-3 TRBD1 TRBV7-9
TGTGCTAGCAGCACTTCAGGGGGCGAGCAGTACTTC CASSTSGGEQYF - TRBJ2-7 TRBD1 TRBV7-9
TGCGCCAGCAGCTTGGGGCCGGGGGACGGTACCGGGGAGCTGTTTTTT CASSLGPGDGTGELFF - TRBJ2-2 - TRBV5-1
TGTGCCAGCAGCTTAGGGACAGGGTTGAGGCGCTCCCACGAGCAGTACTTC CASSLGTGLRRSHEQYF - TRBJ2-7 TRBD1 TRBV7-8
TGTGCCATCAGTGCCTTCGACAGGGTGTTGGCAGATGAGCAGTTCTTC CAISAFDRVLADEQFF - TRBJ2-1 TRBD1 TRBV10-3
TGTGCCAGCAGTGAAGCGGTGAGTTATCAGCCCCAGCATTTT CASSEAVSYQPQHF - TRBJ1-5 - TRBV2
TGCGCCAGCAGTGAGCGGGGCGGAGATACGCAGTATTTT CASSERGGDTQYF - TRBJ2-3 - TRBV10-2
TGTGCCAGCAGTTCCTTCGGGGATGGCTACACCTTC CASSSFGDGYTF - TRBJ1-2 - TRBV6-6
TGTGCCAGCAGCACGGGACTTGATTACGAGCAGTACTTC CASSTGLDYEQYF once TRBJ2-7 - TRBV9
TGCGCCAGCAGTGAATCGAGCGGGAGGGCGTACGAGCAGTACTTC CASSESSGRAYEQYF few TRBJ2-7 TRBD2 TRBV10-1
TGTGCCAGCAGCTTAATATCGTACTCCTACGAGCAGTACTTC CASSLISYSYEQYF - TRBJ2-7 - TRBV7-9